The clone carrying this TCR beta chain was found a few times. What it recognizes is unknown. This record belongs to a study of CD8 T cells in ankylosing spondylitis. From germline, CDR1 is SGHRS and CDR2 YFSETQ. V was trimmed by 3 bases and J by 7 bases, leaving 8 bases between them. The CDR3 is 13 amino acids. Findings of the study overall: Disease-linked clones bore a CD8+ phenotype, appearing relatively rarely in peripheral blood. Apparently characteristic of ankylosing spondylitis blood was a TCR beta motif (eight highly homologous variants).

TCRdb fed the 5' RACE reads into MiXCR, producing one record per CDR3 protein. The data hold a few hundred thousand distinct CDR3 sequences, with roughly 15% observed a single time. Sequencing was done on a sample of blood, either unsorted or a sorted T cell fraction (not recorded which). The J gene is TRBJ1-6, the V gene TRBV5-1, with D uncertain. This receptor was obtained from a male donor with ankylosing spondylitis. The CDR3: CASSWEPNSPLHF. CDR3 sequence (DNA): TGCGCCAGCAGCTGGGAGCCGAATTCACCCCTCCACTTT.